This note documents a single T cell receptor beta chain sequence. Its target antigen remains unknown. No quality values exist for individual bases; no much larger clone is one base distant. This entry belongs to a study of shared clonotypes between healthy human individuals (dated by TCRdb to about 2020). Describing the broader study: The cohort comprised a couple of women and three men aged 18 to 49 years. To estimate repertoire size and how much clonotype sharing occurs between individuals, the study deeply sequenced the blood TCR repertoires of several healthy adults. To increase sequencing depth and limit assay-specific biases, different laboratories used diverse techniques to prepare libraries and sequence TCR repertoires. Leukapheresis yielded between about 0.94 and 9.5 billion PBMCs per donor.

The donors were healthy, HIV-negative adults with no recently reported acute infections or vaccinations. Every donor was a Caucasian adult living in Nashville, Tennessee, USA. For unsorted samples, some 100 million PBMCs were counted, and genomic DNA was extracted using the QIAamp DNA Blood Mini kit. Blood was collected by leukapheresis, and PBMCs were isolated by Ficoll-Histopaque density gradient centrifugation and then cryopreserved in liquid nitrogen vapor phase. Using the deep immunoSEQ assay, TCR CDR3 regions were amplified from genomic DNA by multiplex PCR. Extracted genomic DNA from each cell subset was spread evenly across all wells of several immunoSEQ 96-well plates, with each plate serving as a replicate. For unsorted PBMC, each replicate PCR was loaded with approximately 330 ng genomic DNA, equivalent to about 30,000 T cell genomes. Ten immunoSEQ deep assay plates were used to sequence the unsorted PBMC genomic DNA. The purified libraries were quantified using a Qubit 3.0 fluorometer, sized with a Bioanalyzer 2100, and then quantified again using the KAPA Library Quantification kit. A separate single-read 150-cycle Illumina NextSeq 550 flow cell was used to sequence each immunoSEQ 96-well plate. The published analysis was carried out like this. The immunoSEQ output contained only junctional sequences without quality scores, so filtering could not match that applied to full-length reads. Sequences were annotated with PyIR, a Python wrapper for IgBLAST v1.9, using IMGT germline references to assign V/J genes and CDR3. Reads were removed for weak V/J assignments (E-value above 1e-6), missing CDR3, stop codons, out-of-frame junctions, or ambiguous translated residues. A V3J clonotype was defined by an identical inferred V gene, J gene, and CDR3 amino acid sequence. Percentage overlap between repertoires was calculated by dividing the number of shared unique clonotypes by the size of the smaller repertoire. Three approaches were used to assess repertoire richness: RTK rarefaction, the Chao1 estimator, and Recon v2.1 estimates of unobserved clonotypes. TCRdb obtained this table from immuneACCESS and retained in-frame rearrangements with V and J assigned. These tables miss some clones; where compared with another copy, unresolved V genes account for less than half of the shortfall, and the remainder is unexplained. That table furnishes V, J and clone size, whereas the DNA furnished D and trimming. Counted in this sample were about 490,000 clones; 70% to 85% of them appeared once. The ten largest clones capture about 12% of the sample.

At the junction V is shortened by 4 bases and J by 3 bases; bases outside the gene matches: 3. Per the germline V gene (reference sequence), LNHNV is the CDR1 and YYDKDF is the CDR2. The CDR3 holds 15 amino acids from the cysteine to the phenylalanine. CDR3 DNA only is kept here, 45 bases in frame from base 1. Study-wide findings and limitations: The small number of donors limited the genetic and exposure-history diversity represented. Sampling was limited to blood, and TCR repertoires in tissue likely differ from TCR repertoires in blood. Pairwise subsampling led to the expectation that sequencing depth would affect the degree of clonotype sharing among donors.

Sequenced sample: PBMCs. This receptor was obtained from a middle-aged woman in good health. Some clones in this sample may be carry-over from other donors' samples. The chain is made from TRBV15 and TRBJ2-2; TRBD2 aligns with 9 central bases. CDR3 reads: CATSKTSGYTGELFF. Here is the DNA: TGTGCCACCAGCAAGACTAGCGGCTACACCGGGGAGCTGTTTTTT. The CDR3, completed at both ends by the reference TRBV15 and TRBJ2-2 genes, gives the full variable domain DAMVIQNPRYQVTQFGKPVTLSCSQTLNHNVMYWYQQKSSQAPKLLFHYYDKDFNNEADTPDNFQSRRPNTSFCFLDIRSPGLGDTAMYLCATSKTSGYTGELFFGEGSRLTVL.